Each of the 6 T cell receptor beta chains below was sequenced from the same sample in a study of control samples from healthy donors and cancer patients. Profiling relied on immunoSEQ multiplex PCR, and the TCRdb table lists in-frame clones only, not all of them. The top ten clones hold over 9% of a sample with some 130,000 clones, approximately 92% of them seen once. The sequencing sample was made of blood. Receptor source: a man aged 25-45 years in good health.

This clone occurred once. This chain links TRBV18 with TRBJ1-3; D is undetermined. The CDR3 totals 17 residues. V dropped 2 bases and J dropped 4 bases, with 18 bases sitting between them. In germline, CDR1 is KGHSH, CDR2 LQKENI. CDR3 DNA: TGTGCCAGCTCACCAACTGCCTTTCGAGGTTCAGGAAACACCATATATTTT. Translated: CASSPTAFRGSGNTIYF. Looking up the rest from reference TRBV18 and TRBJ1-3 gives the full variable domain: NAGVMQNPRHLVRRRGQEARLRCSPMKGHSHVYWYRQLPEEGLKFMVYLQKENIIDESGMPKERFSAEFPKEGPSILRIQQVVRGDSAAYFCASSPTAFRGSGNTIYFGEGSWLTVV.

This clone was seen only once. V and J are TRBV3-1 (or the pseudogene TRBV3-2) and TRBJ1-1; D is unresolved. The germline gives CDR1 LGHDT, CDR2 YNNKEL (reference sequence). The length of the CDR3 is 13 residues. Trimming removed 4 bases from V and 0 bases from J, with 6 bases in between. For the CDR3, the DNA is TGTGCCAGCAGCCCCCTGTTGAACACTGAAGCTTTCTTT. Encoded protein: CASSPLLNTEAFF.

This clone occurred once. The chain uses TRBV18 and TRBJ2-5; 9 bases map to TRBD2. This CDR3 has 14 residues. Germline V gene sequence: CDR1 KGHSH, CDR2 LQKENI. With 2 bases clipped from V and 4 bases from J, the junction kept 2 bases outside the gene matches. The CDR3 loop reads CASSPGAGGETQYF. The CDR3 DNA follows: TGTGCCAGCTCACCAGGAGCGGGAGGAGAGACCCAGTACTTC.

This chain links TRBV30 with TRBJ2-7, with 13 positions matching TRBD2. Germline lookup yields CDR1 GTSNPN and CDR2 SVGIG (reference sequence). This CDR3 contains 15 residues. Trimming cost V 2 bases and J 5 bases; bases outside gene matches: 6. CDR3 sequence (DNA): TGTGCCTGGAGTCGGACTAGCGGGAGTATCAACGAGCAGTACTTC. It is translated as CAWSRTSGSINEQYF.

The V and J genes are TRBV19 and TRBJ1-1, with a tentative D call TRBD1 (6 bases). V was shortened by 7 bases and J by 7 bases, with 10 bases between the two germline ends. Germline CDR1 reads LNHDA; CDR2 reads SQIVND (reference sequence). This CDR3 has 11 residues. CDR3 coding DNA: TGTGCCAGTACAGGGGTCTTTGAAGCTTTCTTT. Residues: CASTGVFEAFF.

The chain has TRBV20-1 and TRBJ2-3; TRBD2 is a possible D gene (6 bases). This CDR3 is 11 amino acids long. Per the germline V gene, CDR1 is DFQATT and CDR2 is SNEGSKA (reference sequence). With 6 bases removed from V and 7 bases from J, the gap between germline ends came to 11 bases. CDR3 sequence: CSAPRDYTQYF. CDR3 nucleotide sequence: TGCAGTGCCCCTCGGGACTATACGCAGTATTTT.